The T cell receptor (beta chain) under discussion was sequenced for a study of response to subunit inactivated influenza vaccine (dated by TCRdb to the late 2010s). Background for the entire study: To follow how T cells responded to a trivalent subunit inactivated influenza vaccine, the researchers relied on deep quantitative profiling of the T cell receptor repertoire. The research as a whole found: The authors suggested that each seasonal influenza vaccination may recruit only a limited number of new T cells.

This clonotype was seen only a few times. No cognate antigen has been identified for it. Base qualities are not recorded, but no much larger clone differs from it by a single base. The method was RT-PCR. Sequencing was performed on an Illumina HiSeq 2500. TCRdb took the public reads, trimmed them with fastp at Q25, ran MiXCR for clone calling and kept in-frame beta chains. All rows with the same CDR3 protein become a single entry with the most common DNA and genes. For this sample there are fewer than 600,000 distinct CDR3 sequences; about 7.2% appear just once. The biggest ten clones account for approximately 14% of the sample. V gives up 5 bases and J gives up 5 bases, and the segment between their germline ends measures 18 bases. The CDR3 covers 15 residues, taking in both the cysteine and the phenylalanine. Of all the DNA, just the CDR3 is kept, 45 bases in frame from base 1.

The V gene is TRBV12-3 or TRBV12-4 and the J gene is TRBJ1-2; TRBD1 is a weak D gene call, 6 bases matching. The sequence came from a man aged 50 to 69 who received an inactivated influenza vaccine. Donor details come from another sample of the same person, matched by shared clones. This material consisted of PBMCs from blood, taken less than 30 months after vaccination. The CDR3: CASSPATGLGYGYTF. The sequenced DNA is TGTGCCAGCAGTCCGGCGACAGGTTTGGGATATGGCTACACCTTC.